This passage covers 15 T cell receptor beta chains from one sample sequenced in a study of vaccination and CD4 T cells after COVID-19. The treatment denotes: roughly 11-day PBMC culture with coronavirus spike peptide pools or control peptides (ViraFEST assay). These receptors have no known antigen. The Oncomine TCR Beta short-read assay was what sequenced the DNA obtained from cultured CD4+ T cells. A single record per CDR3 protein comes from TCRdb applying MiXCR to the PCR reads. The profile shows fewer than 13,000 distinct CDR3 sequences, over 40% of them singletons. The sequenced material came from CD4+ T cells from blood, cultured in vitro. The receptors were sampled from a human donor who had recovered from COVID-19.

This chain uses TRBV6-1 with TRBJ2-5; D is uncertain. This CDR3 has 12 amino acids. Germline lookup yields CDR1 MNHNS and CDR2 SASEGT. The V and J ends lost 10 bases and 2 bases respectively, with 11 bases between them. The CDR3 reads CATQPVQETQYF. The CDR3 DNA reads TGTGCCACCCAGCCAGTACAAGAGACCCAGTACTTC.

The chain has TRBV12-3 or TRBV12-4 and TRBJ1-4, with D tentatively TRBD1 (5 bases). With 8 bases removed from V and 9 bases from J, the gap between germline ends came to 10 bases. This CDR3 region has 11 residues. CDR3 protein: CASGSGKKLFF. The CDR3 DNA sequence: TGTGCCAGCGGTTCAGGGAAAAAACTGTTTTTT.

The V call is TRBV5-1, the J call TRBJ2-5; D perhaps matches TRBD2 (6 bases). CDR1 is SGHRS, CDR2 YFSETQ, per germline. Between the trimmed V and J ends, which lost 4 bases and 3 bases, there was a span of 16 bases. The length of the CDR3 is 15 residues. The CDR3 region has the DNA TGCGCCAGCAGCCTATACGGGACTTCCGAAGAGACCCAGTACTTC. It is translated as CASSLYGTSEETQYF.

CDR3 region: CASKERGSSEQYF. DNA of the CDR3: TGTGCCAGTAAAGAGCGGGGGAGTTCCGAGCAGTACTTC. The chain recombines TRBV19 with TRBJ2-7, with 8 bases matching TRBD2. Unmatched junction bases numbered 8, after V lost 7 bases and J lost 6 bases. Per the germline V gene, CDR1 is LNHDA and CDR2 is SQIVND (reference sequence). The CDR3 has 13 residues.

The V call is TRBV5-3, the J call TRBJ1-2, with TRBD1 matching 7 bases. TRBV5-3 is reported as an ORF; its role is uncertain. V gave up 8 bases and J gave up 3 bases; unmatched junction bases: 7. The CDR3 totals 13 residues. CDR3 residues: CASTETGYYGYTF. In DNA, the CDR3 is TGTGCCAGCACCGAGACAGGGTACTATGGCTACACCTTC.

This clonotype was seen once. The chain carries TRBV30 and TRBJ1-6, with no clear D. The CDR3 is 13 amino acids. With 2 bases removed from V and 13 bases from J, the gap between germline ends came to 15 bases. Germline assignment: CDR1 GTSNPN and CDR2 SVGIG (reference sequence). The CDR3 bases are TGTGCCTGGAGTATCGGGCTGGCGGGCCCCCTCCACTTT. Translating gives CAWSIGLAGPLHF.

The chain carries TRBV2 and TRBJ1-5; D unclear. Per germline, CDR1 SNHLY and CDR2 FYNNEI. Between the trimmed V and J ends, which lost 4 bases and 7 bases, there was a span of 14 bases. The CDR3 sequence is 14 residues long. The DNA of the CDR3 is TGTGCCAGCAGTGTAAGCGTTCTATGGCAGCCCCAGCATTTT. Protein sequence: CASSVSVLWQPQHF.

The chain combines TRBV10-1 with TRBJ2-6; D call uncertain. Germline CDR1 WNHNN, CDR2 SYGVQD (reference sequence). The germline V and J ends were trimmed by 3 bases and 2 bases, with 8 bases remaining between them. CDR3 size: 15 residues. CDR3 bases: TGCGCCAGCAGTGACGGTGGCCCTGGGGCCAACGTCCTGACTTTC. This translates into CASSDGGPGANVLTF.

The rearrangement uses TRBV7-6 and TRBJ1-3; 11 bases fit TRBD1. The V segment lost 0 bases and the J segment 0 bases; nucleotides outside the gene matches: 7. Germline CDR1 SGHVS, CDR2 FNYEAQ. CDR3 length: 19 residues. The CDR3 bases are TGTGCCAGCAGCTTAGCGCCCCCTGGACAGGGGGCCTCTGGAAACACCATATATTTT. This gives the protein CASSLAPPGQGASGNTIYF.

V usage is TRBV7-6 and J usage is TRBJ2-5; the match to TRBD2 covers 10 bases. CDR1 and CDR2 from the germline V gene are SGHVS and FNYEAQ. The J segment lost 0 bases and the V segment lost 1 base, leaving 5 bases of the junction unmatched. The CDR3 sequence is 17 residues long. This CDR3 reads CASSLVASGGHQETQYF. The CDR3 nucleotides are TGTGCCAGCAGCTTAGTTGCTAGCGGGGGCCACCAAGAGACCCAGTACTTC.

The CDR3 sequence is CASSPEHGGTSLTEQFF. CDR3 coding DNA: TGTGCCAGTAGTCCCGAGCACGGGGGGACGTCTCTTACTGAGCAGTTCTTC. This chain connects TRBV19 to TRBJ2-1; 7 bases match TRBD2. Trimming cost V 5 bases and J 9 bases; bases outside gene matches: 19. The CDR3 has 17 residues. Germline V gene sequence: CDR1 LNHDA, CDR2 SQIVND (reference sequence). The whole variable domain, filled in from reference TRBV19 and TRBJ2-1, reads DGGITQSPKYLFRKEGQNVTLSCEQNLNHDAMYWYRQDPGQGLRLIYYSQIVNDFQKGDIAEGYSVSREKKESFPLTVTSAQKNPTAFYLCASSPEHGGTSLTEQFFGPGTRLTVL.

This chain joins TRBV20-1 and TRBJ2-4, with TRBD2 matching 12 bases. V was pared by 2 bases and J by 2 bases, with 10 bases of the junction left unmatched. Germline CDR1 is DFQATT and CDR2 is SNEGSKA (reference sequence). The CDR3 consists of 18 residues. This CDR3 reads CSARSPSGGGASKNIQYF. The CDR3, as DNA: TGCAGTGCTAGATCGCCTAGCGGGGGGGGAGCATCCAAAAACATTCAGTACTTC.

This clonotype was picked up a small number of times. The chain employs TRBV30 and TRBJ1-5; D remains ambiguous. V was pared by 2 bases and J by 2 bases, with 10 bases between. The CDR3 consists of 14 residues. Germline V gene sequence: CDR1 GTSNPN, CDR2 SVGIG (reference sequence). The CDR3 nucleotides read TGTGCCTGGAGTCCGGCGTGGGGCAATCAGCCCCAGCATTTT. Protein: CAWSPAWGNQPQHF.

This clonotype was observed a few times. The chain is built from TRBV15 and TRBJ2-1; tentative D call: TRBD2 (6 bases). V lost 5 bases and J 0 bases, leaving 11 bases between the germline ends. The CDR3 extends over 15 amino acids. CDR1 and CDR2 (germline): LNHNV, YYDKDF (reference sequence). Here the CDR3 reads CATSGGTPSYNEQFF. The CDR3 DNA reads TGTGCCACCAGCGGCGGGACCCCCTCCTACAATGAGCAGTTCTTC.

J is TRBJ2-2 and V is TRBV11-3, with D perhaps TRBD2 (5 bases). Trimming removed 5 bases at V and 7 bases at J, with 14 bases between. Germline V lookup: CDR1 SGHNT, CDR2 YENEEA. The CDR3 contains 14 residues. For the CDR3, the DNA is TGTGCCAGCAGCCTCCCGGGGAAGAACGGGGAGCTGTTTTTT. Translation: CASSLPGKNGELFF. The whole variable domain, remainder taken from reference TRBV11-3 and TRBJ2-2, is EAGVVQSPRYKIIEKKQPVAFWCNPISGHNTLYWYLQNLGQGPELLIRYENEEAVDDSQLPKDRFSAERLKGVDSTLKIQPAELGDSAVYLCASSLPGKNGELFFGEGSRLTVL.